The rows below give T cell receptor beta chains drawn from one sample of a study of blood T cell repertoires in COVID-19. TCRdb keeps only in-frame clones here, not all; method: immunoSEQ multiplex PCR. The table includes a few hundred thousand clones, 85% detected once. The specimen sequenced was peripheral blood. The receptor source for this set is a woman in her late teens or twenties with acute or convalescent COVID-19. Both conserved end residues are part of each CDR3. The order of the fields is D gene, J gene, V gene, clone size, CDR3 DNA, CDR3 protein. The D gene is left open where the match is weak. Part of the rows lack a size; the others show once, few, many or a class for expanded clones.

d_call: TRBD2; j_call: TRBJ2-3; v_call: TRBV2; clone_size: -; cdr3_nt: TGTGCCAGCAGAAAGACTAGCGGGGGGACAGATACGCAGTATTTT; cdr3_aa: CASRKTSGGTDTQYF
d_call: TRBD1; j_call: TRBJ1-6; v_call: TRBV6-5; clone_size: -; cdr3_nt: TGTGCCAGGGGACGGACAGGGAGGAATTCACCCCTCCACTTT; cdr3_aa: CARGRTGRNSPLHF
d_call: -; j_call: TRBJ2-1; v_call: TRBV6-6; clone_size: once; cdr3_nt: TGTGCCAGCAGTCAACGGGGCGGGGGAGGGGGCTCCTACAATGAGCAGTTCTTC; cdr3_aa: CASSQRGGGGGSYNEQFF
d_call: -; j_call: TRBJ2-1; v_call: TRBV1; clone_size: -; cdr3_nt: TGCACCAGCAGCCAAGGACCGCCGAAAGATAGACTAGCGGGAAACAATGAGCAGTTCTTC; cdr3_aa: CTSSQGPPKDRLAGNNEQFF
d_call: -; j_call: TRBJ1-1; v_call: TRBV6-5; clone_size: once; cdr3_nt: TGTGCCAGCAGGTTGACAGAATCCACTGAAGCTTTCTTT; cdr3_aa: CASRLTESTEAFF
d_call: -; j_call: TRBJ2-5; v_call: TRBV28; clone_size: -; cdr3_nt: TGTGCCAGCACCCCCTTGACGGGATTTAGCGAATTTCAAGAGACCCAGTACTTC; cdr3_aa: CASTPLTGFSEFQETQYF
d_call: -; j_call: TRBJ1-5; v_call: TRBV2; clone_size: -; cdr3_nt: TGTGCCAGCAGCGACGGACAGAGCAATCAGCCCCAGCATTTT; cdr3_aa: CASSDGQSNQPQHF
d_call: TRBD2; j_call: TRBJ2-3; v_call: TRBV5-1; clone_size: once; cdr3_nt: TGCGCCAGCAGCTTGGGGGAACGAGCGGGGATCACAGATACGCAGTATTTT; cdr3_aa: CASSLGERAGITDTQYF
d_call: -; j_call: TRBJ1-5; v_call: TRBV24-1; clone_size: -; cdr3_nt: TGTGCCACCAGTGAAGGAGGAGAGCCCCAGCATTTT; cdr3_aa: CATSEGGEPQHF
d_call: -; j_call: TRBJ2-5; v_call: TRBV21-1; clone_size: -; cdr3_nt: TGTGCCAGCAGCGCCCAGGGACAGGGACAAGAGACCCAGTACTTC; cdr3_aa: CASSAQGQGQETQYF
d_call: -; j_call: TRBJ1-2; v_call: TRBV5-1; clone_size: few; cdr3_nt: TGCGCCAGCAGCTTGGACAAAAACTATGGCTACACCTTC; cdr3_aa: CASSLDKNYGYTF
d_call: TRBD1; j_call: TRBJ2-7; v_call: TRBV27; clone_size: -; cdr3_nt: TGTGCCAGCAGTGCCCGACAGGGCTACGAGCAGTACTTC; cdr3_aa: CASSARQGYEQYF
d_call: -; j_call: TRBJ1-2; v_call: TRBV14; clone_size: once; cdr3_nt: TGTGCCAGCAGCCAAGAATCCGGGGGGGGCGGCTATGGCTACACCTTC; cdr3_aa: CASSQESGGGGYGYTF
d_call: TRBD2; j_call: TRBJ2-1; v_call: TRBV5-1; clone_size: -; cdr3_nt: TGCGCCAGCAGGGTGACTAGCGGGGGGGCCAATGAGCAGTTCTTC; cdr3_aa: CASRVTSGGANEQFF
d_call: TRBD2; j_call: TRBJ2-5; v_call: TRBV19; clone_size: few; cdr3_nt: TGTGCCAGTAGTGGGCGGGGGGGCCGTGAGACCCAGTACTTC; cdr3_aa: CASSGRGGRETQYF
d_call: -; j_call: TRBJ2-1; v_call: TRBV27; clone_size: -; cdr3_nt: TGTGCCAGCAGTTTCGGGGTCATCGACCTCAGCTCCTACAATGAGCAGTTCTTC; cdr3_aa: CASSFGVIDLSSYNEQFF
d_call: -; j_call: TRBJ1-6; v_call: TRBV30; clone_size: once; cdr3_nt: TGTGCCTGGAGTCCAAGCGACGGAAATAATTCACCCCTCCACTTT; cdr3_aa: CAWSPSDGNNSPLHF
d_call: -; j_call: TRBJ1-3; v_call: TRBV19; clone_size: many; cdr3_nt: TGTGCCAGTAGCCCCCTACAGGGAGCTAGAAACACCATATATTTT; cdr3_aa: CASSPLQGARNTIYF
d_call: -; j_call: TRBJ2-7; v_call: TRBV18; clone_size: -; cdr3_nt: TGTGCCAGCTCACCACAACAGGGGGGGTCCTACGAGCAGTACTTC; cdr3_aa: CASSPQQGGSYEQYF
d_call: TRBD1; j_call: TRBJ2-1; v_call: TRBV18; clone_size: -; cdr3_nt: TGTGCCAGCTCCCCCTTAGGGGGACAGGGCCTACTTTACAATGAGCAGTTCTTC; cdr3_aa: CASSPLGGQGLLYNEQFF
d_call: -; j_call: TRBJ1-6; v_call: TRBV27; clone_size: -; cdr3_nt: TGTGCCAGCAGTTTAGGAGATTCACCCCTCCACTTT; cdr3_aa: CASSLGDSPLHF
d_call: -; j_call: TRBJ2-7; v_call: TRBV3-1/TRBV3-2; clone_size: few; cdr3_nt: TGTGCCAGCAGCCAAGATCGAACTACCTACGAGCAGTACTTC; cdr3_aa: CASSQDRTTYEQYF
d_call: -; j_call: TRBJ1-1; v_call: TRBV19; clone_size: -; cdr3_nt: TGTGCCAGTAGTATACCCCGCGGAGGGCTCACTGAAGCTTTCTTT; cdr3_aa: CASSIPRGGLTEAFF
d_call: TRBD1; j_call: TRBJ2-1; v_call: TRBV9; clone_size: once; cdr3_nt: TGTGCCAGCAGCGTAATGGGACAGGGTATCACGGATGAGCAGTTCTTC; cdr3_aa: CASSVMGQGITDEQFF
d_call: -; j_call: TRBJ1-4; v_call: TRBV24-1; clone_size: -; cdr3_nt: TGTGCCACCAGTGATTTGGAACAGAGAAAACTGTTTTTT; cdr3_aa: CATSDLEQRKLFF
d_call: TRBD1; j_call: TRBJ2-7; v_call: TRBV9; clone_size: -; cdr3_nt: TGTGCCAGCAGCACCCGTTCCGGGACAGGGCGCAGGGAGCAGTACTTC; cdr3_aa: CASSTRSGTGRREQYF
d_call: TRBD1; j_call: TRBJ2-2; v_call: TRBV9; clone_size: -; cdr3_nt: TGTGCCAGCAGCGTAGACGGTGGGACAGCAACCGGGGAGCTGTTTTTT; cdr3_aa: CASSVDGGTATGELFF
d_call: -; j_call: TRBJ1-5; v_call: TRBV6-5; clone_size: -; cdr3_nt: TGTGCCAGCAGTTACGCCGGGGTGGGCAATCAGCCCCAGCATTTT; cdr3_aa: CASSYAGVGNQPQHF
d_call: TRBD1; j_call: TRBJ1-1; v_call: TRBV4-1; clone_size: -; cdr3_nt: TGCGCCAGCAGCCAACAGGGGGCTATTGAAGCTTTCTTT; cdr3_aa: CASSQQGAIEAFF